Below, 28 T cell receptor beta chains from the same sample are listed, as sequenced in a study of CD8+ T cells in alopecia areata. Reverse transcribed after extraction, RNA yielded cDNA as the sequencing template. Some clones are missing from TCRdb's copy, which holds only in-frame ones; the method was immunoSEQ multiplex PCR. The profile shows some 150,000 clones, 45% to 55% of them singletons. The sequencing here drew on CD8+ T cells sorted from blood, taken at week 0. These receptors were obtained from a human donor with alopecia areata.

The chain has TRBV30 and TRBJ2-3; D is unclear. V lost 1 base to trimming and J lost 4 bases, with 9 bases between them. Germline CDR1 reads GTSNPN; CDR2 reads SVGIG (reference sequence). This CDR3 has 13 residues. CDR3 sequence reads: CAWSEGGADTQYF. CDR3 nucleotides: TGTGCCTGGAGTGAGGGTGGAGCAGATACGCAGTATTTT.

The CDR3 loop is CSVGGVSTEAFF. In DNA form, the CDR3 reads TGCAGCGTTGGAGGGGTCTCCACTGAAGCTTTCTTT. The rearrangement links TRBV29-1 to TRBJ1-1; TRBD1 might be the D (5 bases). Trimming took off 4 bases at V and 4 bases at J, with 10 bases between the two ends. The V gene's germline CDR1 is SQVTM and CDR2 ANQGSEA. This CDR3 has 12 residues.

The chain has TRBV11-2 and TRBJ2-2, with D unresolved. This CDR3 is 11 amino acids long. Germline-derived CDR1 and CDR2 are SGHAT and FQNNGV. Trimming removed 3 bases at V and 6 bases at J, with 2 bases between. The CDR3 reads CASSLPGELFF. The CDR3 region has the DNA TGTGCCAGCAGCTTGCCCGGGGAGCTGTTTTTT. Complete variable domain (other parts from reference TRBV11-2 and TRBJ2-2): EAGVAQSPRYKIIEKRQSVAFWCNPISGHATLYWYQQILGQGPKLLIQFQNNGVVDDSQLPKDRFSAERLKGVDSTLKIQPAKLEDSAVYLCASSLPGELFFGEGSRLTVL.

Points on this clone: Other DNA sequences in the same sample also yield this CDR3. The J gene is TRBJ2-3, the V gene TRBV6-4; 8 bases agree with TRBD2. This CDR3 is built from 14 residues. CDR1 and CDR2 (germline): MRHNA, SNTAGT. V trimming: 6 bases; J trimming: 1 base; junction bases outside the gene matches: 3. CDR3 region: CASSQAGGTDTQYF. The CDR3 nucleotides read TGTGCCAGCAGCCAAGCGGGGGGCACAGATACGCAGTATTTT.

This clone was recorded a few times. The chain carries TRBV6-5 and TRBJ1-2, with D unclear. CDR1 MNHEY and CDR2 SVGAGI come from the germline V gene. This CDR3 is built from 15 residues. Trimming removed 2 bases at V and 0 bases at J, with 10 bases between. CDR3 sequence reads: CASSYDSLSNYGYTF. CDR3 nucleotides: TGTGCCAGCAGTTACGATTCCCTTTCTAACTATGGCTACACCTTC.

The chain joins TRBV5-6 to TRBJ2-7, with D perhaps assigned TRBD1 or TRBD2 (5 bases each). The germline V gene encodes CDR1 SGHDT and CDR2 YYEEEE. Trimming removed 4 bases at V and 6 bases at J, with 20 bases between. This CDR3 is 15 amino acids long. This chain's CDR3 is CASSIRDLPLSEQYF. CDR3 coding DNA: TGTGCCAGCAGCATCCGGGACCTGCCCCTCTCCGAGCAGTACTTC.

The V and J genes are TRBV2 and TRBJ1-1, with TRBD1 matching 10 bases. V lost 6 bases, J lost 10 bases, and 8 bases stayed unmatched. Looked up from germline, CDR1 is SNHLY and CDR2 is FYNNEI. The CDR3 totals 13 residues. The DNA of the CDR3 is TGTGCCAGCAGCGCGAGGGACAGGGGCGCAGCTTTCTTT. Protein product: CASSARDRGAAFF.

The chain has TRBV29-1 and TRBJ1-1; weak D call: TRBD1 (6 bases). V dropped 7 bases and J dropped 1 base, with 19 bases sitting between them. In germline, CDR1 is SQVTM, CDR2 ANQGSEA. The CDR3 is 15 residues long. CDR3 protein: CSAGVDDTGNTEAFF. CDR3 nucleotide sequence: TGCAGCGCAGGGGTCGATGACACAGGGAACACTGAAGCTTTCTTT.

This chain uses TRBV30 with TRBJ2-7; D is tentatively TRBD1 or TRBD2 (5 bases each). The V end was cut by 5 bases, the J end by 3 bases, with 14 bases between. This CDR3 region has 13 residues. Per germline, CDR1 GTSNPN and CDR2 SVGIG (reference sequence). CDR3 amino acids: CAWRGQGRYEQYF. DNA of the CDR3: TGTGCCTGGCGAGGGCAGGGTCGCTACGAGCAGTACTTC.

The chain recombines TRBV27 with TRBJ1-5; D gene uncertain. The V end was cut by 8 bases, the J end by 7 bases, with 15 bases between. This CDR3 comprises 13 residues. Germline V gives CDR1 MNHEY, CDR2 SMNVEV (reference sequence). CDR3 region: CASGRGVSQPQHF. DNA of the CDR3: TGTGCCAGCGGTCGGGGTGTTTCACAGCCCCAGCATTTT.

The rearrangement uses TRBV13 and TRBJ2-3, with 9 bases identical to TRBD2. CDR3 length: 22 amino acids. V lost 2 bases to trimming and J lost 2 bases; unmatched junction nucleotides: 23. Germline lookup yields CDR1 PRHDT and CDR2 FYEKMQ (reference sequence). CDR3 region: CASSLSGSGSGGPEVHTDTQYF. The CDR3 DNA is TGTGCCAGCAGCTTATCAGGCTCGGGGAGCGGGGGGCCCGAGGTGCACACAGATACGCAGTATTTT.

This chain links TRBV7-9 with TRBJ1-4; D gene unclear. The CDR3 contains 12 residues. Trimming removed 4 bases at V and 11 bases at J, with 11 bases between. In germline, CDR1 is SEHNR, CDR2 FQNEAQ (reference sequence). The DNA of the CDR3 is TGTGCCAGCAGCTCCCAAACGAGTAAACTGTTTTTT. It is translated as CASSSQTSKLFF.

This chain joins TRBV4-3 and TRBJ1-6, with a possible D match to TRBD1 (6 bases). From germline, CDR1 is LGHNA and CDR2 YSLEER. The CDR3 length is 15 residues. Between the trimmed V and J ends, which lost 4 bases and 4 bases, there was a span of 11 bases. The CDR3 DNA reads TGCGCCAGCAGCCTAGACAGGACTTATAATTCACCCCTCCACTTT. It encodes CASSLDRTYNSPLHF.

The chain has TRBV9 and TRBJ1-6, with TRBD1 identical over 9 bases. This CDR3 region has 14 residues. CDR1 and CDR2 from the germline V gene are SGDLS and YYNGEE. The ends lost 3 bases at V and 9 bases at J; junction bases unmatched: 4. CDR3 in amino acids: CASSGGTGSSPLHF. The CDR3 coding sequence is TGTGCCAGCAGCGGCGGGACAGGGAGTTCACCCCTCCACTTT.

This chain connects TRBV11-1 to TRBJ2-7; no reliable D call. This CDR3 spans 14 amino acids. V lost 2 bases and J 0 bases, leaving 8 bases between the germline ends. Germline V gives CDR1 SGHAT, CDR2 FQDESV (reference sequence). The chain's CDR3 is CASSLLMNSYEQYF. CDR3 coding DNA: TGTGCCAGCAGCTTACTCATGAACTCCTACGAGCAGTACTTC.

The V call is TRBV15, the J call TRBJ2-1, with 10 bases that match TRBD2. This CDR3 spans 13 amino acids. The germline CDR1 and CDR2 sequences are LNHNV and YYDKDF (reference sequence). Trimming at V came to 5 bases and at J to 13 bases, leaving 8 bases not matched to a gene. The chain's CDR3 is CATSAPGTSDQFF. The CDR3 coding sequence is TGTGCCACCAGCGCTCCTGGGACTAGCGACCAGTTCTTC.

J is TRBJ1-2 and V is TRBV5-1; unclear D gene. Germline V CDR1 and CDR2: SGHRS, YFSETQ. V was pared by 0 bases and J by 6 bases, with 12 bases between. The CDR3 is made up of 14 amino acids. CDR3 nucleotide sequence: TGCGCCAGCAGCTTGGCCACGCAAACGGATGGCTACACCTTC. Its protein is CASSLATQTDGYTF.

The genes are TRBV13 and TRBJ2-1; 9 positions match TRBD1. Germline trimming cut 5 bases from V and 4 bases from J; bases unmatched to any gene: 6. The CDR3 loop spans 15 amino acids. Germline V gene lookup returns CDR1 PRHDT and CDR2 FYEKMQ (reference sequence). The CDR3 protein is CASSTGQGSYNEQFF. CDR3 coding DNA: TGTGCCAGCAGCACGGGACAGGGATCTTACAATGAGCAGTTCTTC.

This chain joins TRBV19 and TRBJ1-4, with no clear D. The CDR3 runs 15 residues. V was shortened by 6 bases and J by 0 bases, with 11 bases between the two germline ends. Germline-derived CDR1 and CDR2 are LNHDA and SQIVND (reference sequence). CDR3 amino acids: CASRLHGATNEKLFF. CDR3 coding DNA: TGTGCCAGTAGGCTCCACGGAGCAACTAATGAAAAACTGTTTTTT. The variable domain in full, completed from reference TRBV19 and TRBJ1-4, reads DGGITQSPKYLFRKEGQNVTLSCEQNLNHDAMYWYRQDPGQGLRLIYYSQIVNDFQKGDIAEGYSVSREKKESFPLTVTSAQKNPTAFYLCASRLHGATNEKLFFGSGTQLSVL.

The V gene is TRBV7-2, the J gene TRBJ2-5; D is unclear. Germline CDR1 reads SGHTA; CDR2 reads FQGNSA. The CDR3 is made up of 16 amino acids. V gave up 5 bases and J gave up 0 bases, with 16 bases separating them. The CDR3 sequence is CASSPLDGKYQETQYF. CDR3 in DNA: TGTGCCAGCAGCCCCTTGGACGGCAAGTACCAAGAGACCCAGTACTTC.

This clone has only a few counts. The chain recombines TRBV29-1 with TRBJ2-7; D is unresolved. V dropped 4 bases and J dropped 7 bases, with 14 bases sitting between them. Germline CDR1 is SQVTM and CDR2 is ANQGSEA. The CDR3 is made up of 12 amino acids. The CDR3 DNA is TGCAGCGTTGTTGAGGAGCTAGGGGAGCAGTACTTC. Residues: CSVVEELGEQYF.

A few counts support this clone. The J gene is TRBJ1-1, the V gene TRBV30, with 9 bases aligning to TRBD1. The CDR3 extends over 14 amino acids. The germline V gene encodes CDR1 GTSNPN and CDR2 SVGIG (reference sequence). The V gene end was trimmed by 5 bases and the J gene end by 1 base; junction bases not matched to a gene: 5. CDR3 region: CAWFRGQGNTEAFF. CDR3 in DNA: TGTGCCTGGTTTCGGGGACAGGGGAACACTGAAGCTTTCTTT.

V and J are TRBV20-1 and TRBJ2-2, with D uncertain. The CDR3 covers 11 residues. Trimming removed 0 bases from V and 13 bases from J, with 9 bases in between. Germline CDR1 reads DFQATT; CDR2 reads SNEGSKA (reference sequence). As DNA, the CDR3 is TGCAGTGCTAGAGATCAACATGTGCTGTTTTTT. It is translated as CSARDQHVLFF.

The V gene is TRBV29-1, the J gene TRBJ2-1; D gene ambiguous. The V end lost 4 bases, the J end lost 10 bases, and 11 bases lay between the germline ends. In germline, CDR1 is SQVTM, CDR2 ANQGSEA. This CDR3 is built from 11 residues. The CDR3 DNA is TGCAGCGTTGTGCCGGGCGACGAGCAGTTCTTC. It encodes CSVVPGDEQFF.

This clone was detected only once. The chain links TRBV30 to TRBJ1-5; D call uncertain. Germline values: CDR1 GTSNPN, CDR2 SVGIG (reference sequence). V dropped 0 bases and J dropped 4 bases, with 7 bases sitting between them. This CDR3 spans 13 amino acids. CDR3 residues: CAWSVGPNQPQHF. CDR3 sequence (DNA): TGTGCCTGGAGTGTAGGCCCTAATCAGCCCCAGCATTTT. The whole variable domain, remainder taken from reference TRBV30 and TRBJ1-5, is SQTIHQWPATLVQPVGSPLSLECTVEGTSNPNLYWYRQAAGRGLQLLFYSVGIGQISSEVPQNLSASRPQDRQFILSSKKLLLSDSGFYLCAWSVGPNQPQHFGDGTRLSIL.

This sequence joins TRBV7-9 and TRBJ2-6; 8 nucleotides align to TRBD1. The CDR3 is 17 amino acids. The junction had 8 bases not matched to a gene; V was cut back by 5 bases and J by 2 bases. Germline V gene data show CDR1 as SEHNR and CDR2 as FQNEAQ (reference sequence). CDR3 sequence reads: CASSLGTGLTGANVLTF. CDR3 DNA: TGTGCCAGCAGCCTTGGGACAGGTTTAACTGGGGCCAACGTCCTGACTTTC.

The chain uses TRBV30 and TRBJ1-1; D unclear. The CDR3 has 14 amino acids. Trimming removed 0 bases from V and 0 bases from J, with 8 bases in between. Germline lookup yields CDR1 GTSNPN and CDR2 SVGIG (reference sequence). The DNA for the CDR3 is TGTGCCTGGAGTGTAGGCAGTATGAACACTGAAGCTTTCTTT. It encodes CAWSVGSMNTEAFF.

This clone was recorded a few times. Other DNA sequences in the same sample also yield this CDR3. The V and J genes are TRBV30 and TRBJ2-1; weak D call: TRBD1 (6 bases). Germline CDR1 and CDR2: GTSNPN and SVGIG (reference sequence). Trimming cost V 0 bases and J 3 bases, with 6 bases left between them. This CDR3 contains 13 residues. This CDR3 reads CAWSVGGYNEQFF. CDR3 DNA: TGTGCCTGGAGTGTAGGGGGCTACAATGAGCAGTTCTTC.